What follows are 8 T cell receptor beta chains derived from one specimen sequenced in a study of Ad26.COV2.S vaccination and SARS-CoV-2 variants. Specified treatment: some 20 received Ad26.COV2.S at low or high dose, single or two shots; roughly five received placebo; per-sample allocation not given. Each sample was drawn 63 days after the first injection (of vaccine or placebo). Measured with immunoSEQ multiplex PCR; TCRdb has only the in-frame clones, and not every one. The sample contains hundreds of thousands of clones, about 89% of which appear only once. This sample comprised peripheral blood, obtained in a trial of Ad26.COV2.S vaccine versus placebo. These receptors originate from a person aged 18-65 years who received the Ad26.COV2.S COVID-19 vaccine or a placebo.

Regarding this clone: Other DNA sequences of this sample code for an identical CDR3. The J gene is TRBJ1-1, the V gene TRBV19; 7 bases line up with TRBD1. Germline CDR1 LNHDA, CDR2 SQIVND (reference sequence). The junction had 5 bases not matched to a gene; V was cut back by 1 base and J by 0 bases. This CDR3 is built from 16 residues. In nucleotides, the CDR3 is TGTGCCAGTAGTATAGGGACAGGAGAAATGAACACTGAAGCTTTCTTT. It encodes CASSIGTGEMNTEAFF.

The CDR3 bases are TGTGCCAGCAGCCTCAGGGAACGAGCAGCCCTGGGAGGGTACGAGCAGTACTTC. It specifies CASSLRERAALGGYEQYF. This chain joins TRBV5-6 and TRBJ2-7, with TRBD2 identical over 7 bases. The J segment lost 4 bases and the V segment lost 4 bases, leaving 20 bases of the junction unmatched. The CDR3 totals 18 residues. In germline, CDR1 is SGHDT, CDR2 YYEEEE.

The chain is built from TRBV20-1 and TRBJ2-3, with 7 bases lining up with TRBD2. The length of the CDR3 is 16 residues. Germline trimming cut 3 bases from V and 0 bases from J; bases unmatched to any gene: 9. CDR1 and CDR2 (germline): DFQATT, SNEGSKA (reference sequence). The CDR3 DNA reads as TGCAGTGCTAGTTCCTTGGCGGGAGCCAGCACAGATACGCAGTATTTT. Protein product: CSASSLAGASTDTQYF.

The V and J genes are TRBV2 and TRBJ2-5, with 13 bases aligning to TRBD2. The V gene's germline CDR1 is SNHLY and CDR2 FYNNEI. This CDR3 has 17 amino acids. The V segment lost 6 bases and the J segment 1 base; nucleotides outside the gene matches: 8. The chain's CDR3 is CASSRTSGRGLQETQYF. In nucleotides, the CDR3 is TGTGCCAGCAGCCGGACTAGCGGGAGAGGGCTCCAAGAGACCCAGTACTTC.

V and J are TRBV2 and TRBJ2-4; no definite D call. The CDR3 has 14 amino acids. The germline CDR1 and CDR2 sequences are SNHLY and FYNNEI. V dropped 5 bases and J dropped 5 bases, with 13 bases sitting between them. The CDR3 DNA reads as TGTGCCAGCAGTCTTTTAACTACCCAAAACATTCAGTACTTC. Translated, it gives CASSLLTTQNIQYF.

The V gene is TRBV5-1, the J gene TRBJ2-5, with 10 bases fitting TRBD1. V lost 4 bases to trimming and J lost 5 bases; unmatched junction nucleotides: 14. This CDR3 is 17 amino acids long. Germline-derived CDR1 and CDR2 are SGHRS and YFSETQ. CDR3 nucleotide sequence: TGCGCCAGCAGCAAGGATCCGGGACAGGGGCTTTGGGAGACCCAGTACTTC. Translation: CASSKDPGQGLWETQYF.

This CDR3 reads CASSLAYVRTEAFF. The CDR3 nucleotides read TGTGCCAGCAGCTTAGCTTATGTGAGAACTGAAGCTTTCTTT. The V call is TRBV7-9, the J call TRBJ1-1; D gene ambiguous. CDR1 is SEHNR and CDR2 is FQNEAQ in the germline V gene (reference sequence). The CDR3 is 14 amino acids. The V gene lost 0 bases and the J gene lost 5 bases, with 10 bases spanning the gap.

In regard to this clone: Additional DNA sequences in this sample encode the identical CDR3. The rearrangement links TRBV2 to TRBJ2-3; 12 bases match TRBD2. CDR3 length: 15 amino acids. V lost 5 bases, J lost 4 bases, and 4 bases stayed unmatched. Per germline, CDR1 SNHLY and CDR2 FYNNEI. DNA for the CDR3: TGTGCCAGCAGTCCCCTAGCGGGAGGGGCAGATACGCAGTATTTT. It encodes CASSPLAGGADTQYF.